This T cell receptor (beta chain) appears in the sequencing data of a study of cytotoxic CD8 clonotypes in ibrutinib-treated CLL. Using immunoSEQ multiplex PCR, the repertoire was profiled, and TCRdb retains in-frame clones only, with some absent. The data hold tens of thousands of clones, with less than 70% observed a single time. Germline-derived CDR1 and CDR2 are SGHTA and FQGTGA. V was shortened by 5 bases and J by 6 bases, with 10 bases between the two germline ends. The CDR3 consists of 13 residues. This chain connects TRBV7-3 to TRBJ2-2, with unresolved D. The sample here was PBMCs, taken after 12 months of ibrutinib treatment. The sequence was obtained from a human donor with chronic lymphocytic leukemia. The CDR3 DNA reads TGTGCCAGCAGCCCCGGTTATTCCGGGGAGCTGTTTTTT. It translates to CASSPGYSGELFF. Supplemented by reference TRBV7-3 and TRBJ2-2, the full variable domain reads GAGVSQTPSNKVTEKGKYVELRCDPISGHTALYWYRQSLGQGPEFLIYFQGTGAADDSGLPNDRFFAVRPEGSVSTLKIQRTERGDSAVYLCASSPGYSGELFFGEGSRLTVL.